This TCR beta chain was found in a study of human T cells and chemical hapten exposure. TCRdb re-derived calls from the RACE reads in MiXCR, one entry per CDR3 protein. The sample consists of approximately 260,000 distinct CDR3 sequences, about 7.7% of them appearing once. This clonotype was found many times. Documented time point: pre-sensitization, week 0. Indicated treatment: therapeutic diphenylcyclopropenone sensitization with weekly scalp DPC. Trimming cost V 6 bases and J 6 bases, with 9 bases left between them. Germline V gene sequence: CDR1 MNHEY, CDR2 SVGEGT. The CDR3 totals 11 residues. The specimen was whole blood, collected in connection with sensitization to the hapten diphenylcyclopropenone (DPC). V is TRBV6-2 or TRBV6-3 and J is TRBJ2-7; D gene ambiguous. This sequence was found in a man aged 18 to 35 with alopecia areata. Some clones in this sample may be carry-over from other donors' samples. DNA of the CDR3: TGTGCCAGCAGCTGGACGGTCGAGCAGTACTTC. The encoded protein is CASSWTVEQYF.